This T cell receptor beta chain was sequenced during a study of blood T cell repertoires in COVID-19. Background on the study: COVID-19 samples from acute and convalescent phases originated in the United States, Italy and Spain. The cDNA or gDNA used as material had been derived from T cells, B-cell-depleted T cells, or PBMCs.

The CDR3 is 16 amino acids. Germline values: CDR1 LNHNV, CDR2 YYDKDF (reference sequence). The V end was cut by 0 bases, the J end by 4 bases, with 16 bases between. Original processing notes: For nucleated cells, counts were estimated from reference gene primer amplification. Assay: immunoSEQ multiplex PCR; the TCRdb copy retains only in-frame clones and omits some. D and trimming were read from the DNA, whereas the V and J calls and clone size are those reported in that table. The sample shows some 260,000 clones, almost 90% of them seen only once. This clone was observed once. The source is a man of 80 years or more with acute or convalescent COVID-19. The chain is built from TRBV15 and TRBJ2-7; weak D call: TRBD2 (7 bases). Sequencing was performed on peripheral blood. The CDR3 loop reads CATSRERGGGDYEQYF. CDR3 sequence (DNA): TGTGCCACCAGCAGAGAGAGGGGGGGAGGAGATTACGAGCAGTACTTC.